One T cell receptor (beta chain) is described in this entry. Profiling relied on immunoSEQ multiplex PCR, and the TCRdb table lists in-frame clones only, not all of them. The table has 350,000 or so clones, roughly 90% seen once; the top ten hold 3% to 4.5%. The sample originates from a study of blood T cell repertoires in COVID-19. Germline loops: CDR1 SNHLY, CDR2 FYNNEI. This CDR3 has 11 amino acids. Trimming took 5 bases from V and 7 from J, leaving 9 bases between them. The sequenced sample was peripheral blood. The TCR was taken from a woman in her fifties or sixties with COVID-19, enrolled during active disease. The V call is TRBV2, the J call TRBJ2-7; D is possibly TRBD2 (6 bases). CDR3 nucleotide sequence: TGTGCCAGCAGTCGGGGGTTAGAGCAGTACTTC. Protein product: CASSRGLEQYF.